This T cell receptor (beta chain) stems from a study of T cell repertoires in cytomegalovirus infection. This clonotype was seen ten or more times. TCRdb itself ran the reads through MiXCR, one entry per CDR3 protein. The sample lists just under 550,000 distinct CDR3 sequences, around a quarter seen once, with 13% in the top ten. The source is a human donor in good health (CMV status not recorded). Some clones in this sample may be carry-over from other donors' samples. Sequences were obtained from PBMCs.

The CDR3 coding sequence is TGTGCCAGCAGCCGTACTGGACGGCTCTCTGGAAACACCATATATTTT. Translation gives CASSRTGRLSGNTIYF. The gene calls are TRBV7-2 and TRBJ1-3; D not certain. The CDR3 runs to 16 residues. V lost 5 bases to trimming and J lost 0 bases, with 14 bases between them. Germline CDR1 SGHTA, CDR2 FQGNSA.